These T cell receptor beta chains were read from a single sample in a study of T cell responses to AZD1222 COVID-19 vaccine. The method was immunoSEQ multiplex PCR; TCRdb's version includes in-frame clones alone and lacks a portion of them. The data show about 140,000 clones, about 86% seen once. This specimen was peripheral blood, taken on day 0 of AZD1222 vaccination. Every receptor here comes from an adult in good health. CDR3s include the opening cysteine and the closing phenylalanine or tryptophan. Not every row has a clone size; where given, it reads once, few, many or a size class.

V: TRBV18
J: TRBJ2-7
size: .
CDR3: CASSPPALSTYEQYF

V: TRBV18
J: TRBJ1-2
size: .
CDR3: CASSQGLEYGYTF

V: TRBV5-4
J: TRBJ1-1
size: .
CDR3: CASSSLREMNTEAFF

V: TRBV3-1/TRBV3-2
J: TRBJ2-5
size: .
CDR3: CASSQARGLAQETQYF

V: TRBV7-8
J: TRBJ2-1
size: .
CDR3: CASSRAGTSGSYNEQFF

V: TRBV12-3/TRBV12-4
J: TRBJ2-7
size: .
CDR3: CASSSNRLYEQYF

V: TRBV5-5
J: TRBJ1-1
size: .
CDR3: CASSFTTNPMNTEAFF

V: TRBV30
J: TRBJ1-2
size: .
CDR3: CAWSPDGGVYGYTF

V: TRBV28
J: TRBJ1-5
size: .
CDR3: CASRTLDRDNQPQHF

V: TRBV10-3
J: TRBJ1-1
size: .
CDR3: CALQGGKFSEAFF

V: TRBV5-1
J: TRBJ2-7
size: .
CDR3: CASSLLGDYEQYF

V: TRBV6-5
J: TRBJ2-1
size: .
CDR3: CASGLANNEQFF

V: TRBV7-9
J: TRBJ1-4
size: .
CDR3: CASSLPLAGQEKLFF

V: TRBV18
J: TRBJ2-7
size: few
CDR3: CASSRRGTSEEQYF

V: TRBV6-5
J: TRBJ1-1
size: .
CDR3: CASSFRWNTEAFF

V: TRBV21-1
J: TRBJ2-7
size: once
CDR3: CASSKALRPRSYEQYF

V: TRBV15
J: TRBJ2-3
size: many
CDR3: CATSATSGTGTDTQYF

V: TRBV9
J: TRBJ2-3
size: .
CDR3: CASSVVGSTDTQYF

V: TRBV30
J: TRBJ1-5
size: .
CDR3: CAWSVATGFSQPQHF

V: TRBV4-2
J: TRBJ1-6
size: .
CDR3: CASSPARQTETVALHF

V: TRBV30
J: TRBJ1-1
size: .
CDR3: CAWSLGTADEAFF

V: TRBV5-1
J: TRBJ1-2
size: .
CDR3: CASSLASEYGYTF

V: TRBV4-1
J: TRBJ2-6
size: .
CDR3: CASTHQGGANVLTF

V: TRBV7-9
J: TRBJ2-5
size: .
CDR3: CASSLELAGETQYF

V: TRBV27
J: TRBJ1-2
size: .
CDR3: CASTDTHSAGYTF